Below, 32 T cell receptor beta chains from the same sample are listed, as sequenced in a study of tumor-infiltrating lymphocytes in primary liver carcinoma. A primer matching the constant region was used to make TCR beta cDNA from approximately 0.45 ug of total RNA. Slightly modified ARM-PCR served as the procedure for the TCR beta libraries. These libraries came from three rounds of nested multiplex PCR. Rounds one and two of PCR, each of about 10 cycles, were primed with TRBV1-TRBV30 forward primers and a C-beta reverse primer. TCRdb recomputed calls from the multiplex PCR reads with MiXCR, one row per CDR3 protein. In the table there are around 120,000 distinct CDR3 sequences, about 68% of which are singletons. Each 20-30 mg portion of unsorted bulk tissue served as the source for co-extraction of RNA and DNA. Material: liver tumor tissue from sampling region 1. The subset is: tumor region T1, superior pole. Source of these receptors: a woman aged 60 to 75 with primary liver carcinoma and hepatitis B virus infection.

Concerning this clonotype: Germline and junction disagree at one end, which may indicate a read error. This chain links TRBV11-2 with TRBJ2-2, with a tentative D call TRBD2 (5 bases). Germline V gene lookup returns CDR1 SGHAT and CDR2 FQNNGV. This CDR3 is built from 16 residues. The CDR3 region is CASSLLSLQSTGVLFF. The CDR3 region has the DNA TGTGCCAGCAGCTTACTTTCGCTCCAGAGCACCGGGGTGCTGTTTTTT. The full variable domain, completed using reference TRBV11-2 and TRBJ2-2, is EAGVAQSPRYKIIEKRQSVAFWCNPISGHATLYWYQQILGQGPKLLIQFQNNGVVDDSQLPKDRFSAERLKGVDSTLKIQPAKLEDSAVYLCASSLLSLQSTGVLFFGEGSRLTVL.

This clonotype was found a few times. Since a much larger clone is just one base distant, this may be a read error. The genes are TRBV10-1 and TRBJ2-2, with D possibly matching TRBD1 (6 bases). The V gene's germline CDR1 is WNHNN and CDR2 SYGVQD (reference sequence). The CDR3 runs to 14 residues. The CDR3 nucleotides read TGCGCCACCAGTGAGTCAACAGGGATCGGGGAGCTGTTTTTT. This sequence encodes CATSESTGIGELFF.

As regards this clonotype: A single base separates this from a much larger clone, so it may be a read error. The V gene is TRBV29-1, the J gene TRBJ2-2; the D gene is possibly TRBD2 (6 bases). CDR3 length: 16 amino acids. Germline CDR1 is SQVTM and CDR2 is ANQGSEA. CDR3 nucleotides: TGCAGCGTTGAACCCCTCTGGCGGGAAGGGACCGGGGAGCTGATTTTT. Translated, it gives CSVEPLWREGTGELIF.

In regard to this clonotype: It may be a read error: a sequence one base away is much more abundant. This sequence joins TRBV6-6 and TRBJ2-7; no clear D gene. Germline V gene sequence: CDR1 MNHNY, CDR2 SVGAGI (reference sequence). V lost 5 bases, J lost 4 bases, and 6 bases lay in between. The CDR3 covers 11 residues. In nucleotides, the CDR3 is TGTGCCAGCAGTGGGGTTTACGAGCAGTACTTC. Protein: CASSGVYEQYF.

The chain couples TRBV6-1 to TRBJ2-1; 11 bases are shared with TRBD2. V gave up 10 bases and J gave up 9 bases; unmatched junction bases: 14. This CDR3 has 15 amino acids. Per germline, CDR1 MNHNS and CDR2 SASEGT. Written as DNA, the CDR3 is TGTGCCAACAGGGGGACTAGCGGTAGAGAAGGTGAGCAGTTCTTC. It is translated as CANRGTSGREGEQFF.

This clonotype is labeled as medium-sized. The rearrangement links TRBV11-2 to TRBJ1-4; 7 nucleotides align to TRBD1. The CDR3 has 18 amino acids. Looked up from germline, CDR1 is SGHAT and CDR2 is FQNNGV. V trimming: 4 bases; J trimming: 0 bases; junction bases outside the gene matches: 11. CDR3 sequence reads: CASSSTGTTRATNEKLFF. CDR3 bases: TGTGCCAGCAGCTCGACAGGGACCACTCGAGCAACTAATGAAAAACTGTTTTTT.

For this clonotype: This may stem from a read error, because a much larger clone lies one nucleotide away. The chain employs TRBV6-1 and TRBJ1-6, with D unclear. The V and J ends lost 4 bases and 11 bases respectively, with 9 bases between them. This CDR3 region has 12 residues. CDR1 MNHNS and CDR2 SASEGT come from the germline V gene. The DNA of the CDR3 is TGTGCCAGCAGTGCGGGATATCCACCCCTCCACTTT. This gives the protein CASSAGYPPLHF.

Worth noting for this clonotype: The junction departs from the called germline gene at one end, perhaps through a read error. The rearrangement links TRBV12-3 or TRBV12-4 to TRBJ2-7; maybe TRBD2 (7 bases). The CDR3 loop spans 15 amino acids. CDR3 amino acids: CASSPRGGSSYEQYF. For the CDR3, the DNA is TGTGCCAGCAGCCCCAGGGGCGGGAGCTCCTACGAGCAATACTTC.

This clonotype was counted a single time. With a much larger clone just one base away, this may be a read error. The rearrangement uses TRBV6-5 and TRBJ2-6; D is ambiguous. Germline values: CDR1 MNHEY, CDR2 SVGAGI. Trimming left V 0 bases short and J 4 bases short, with 10 bases between. This CDR3 spans 16 amino acids. The CDR3 coding sequence is TGTGCCAGCAGTTACTCGTTTAAGTCCGGGGCCAACGTCCTGACTTTC. Translation gives CASSYSFKSGANVLTF.

About this clonotype itself: This likely comes from a read error, as the CDR3 has no conserved phenylalanine or tryptophan at its end. The chain uses TRBV11-3 and TRBJ2-1, with 11 positions matching TRBD2. Germline loops: CDR1 SGHNT, CDR2 YENEEA. The CDR3 runs to 17 residues. After removal of 5 bases from V and 6 bases from J, the junction contained 12 bases not matched to a gene. The CDR3 DNA follows: TGTGCCAGCAGCCTTTTAGCGGGAGGGGCAGGGTCCAATGAGCAGTTCTAC. As protein: CASSLLAGGAGSNEQFY.

Only a few counts were recorded for this clonotype. V is TRBV5-5 and J is TRBJ2-7; 7 bases map to TRBD1. Germline CDR1 is SGHKS and CDR2 is YYEKEE (reference sequence). Trimming took 2 bases from V and 1 from J; bases not matched to a gene: 0. The CDR3 consists of 13 residues. CDR3: CASSLQGSYEQYF. DNA for the CDR3: TGTGCCAGCAGCTTACAGGGGTCCTACGAGCAGTACTTC.

This clonotype was observed a few times. A much larger clone differs by one base, so this may be a read error. The chain is built from TRBV7-8 and TRBJ1-2; unclear D gene. The CDR3 has 17 amino acids. Trimming removed 5 bases from V and 2 bases from J, with 21 bases in between. Germline V gene sequence: CDR1 SGHVS, CDR2 FQNEAQ. Here the CDR3 DNA reads TGTGCCAGCAGCCTAATCCCATTGGTACAGCCAAACTATGGCTACACCTTC. Encoded protein: CASSLIPLVQPNYGYTF.

This chain joins TRBV23-1 and TRBJ2-2; possibly TRBD1 for D (5 bases). TRBV23-1 belongs to the ORF category, with a function that is uncertain. This CDR3 spans 18 amino acids. V was cut by 3 bases and J by 3 bases, with 20 bases left in between. The CDR3, as DNA: TGCGCCAGCAGTCACTACCCTCGTTGGGGCTGGTACACCGGGGAGCTGTTTTTT. It is translated as CASSHYPRWGWYTGELFF.

A word on this clonotype: Being one base from a much bigger clone, this may be a read error. The chain uses TRBV29-1 and TRBJ1-2; the match to TRBD1 covers 8 bases. CDR3 length: 14 amino acids. The germline CDR1 and CDR2 sequences are SQVTM and ANQGSEA. The ends lost 8 bases at V and 2 bases at J; junction bases unmatched: 10. This chain's CDR3 is CSIGTGPPNYGYTF. DNA for the CDR3: TGCAGCATTGGGACAGGCCCTCCCAACTATGGCTACACCTTC.

A note on this clonotype: One junction end does not reproduce the germline sequence, and a read error may be involved. The rearrangement joins TRBV10-2 to TRBJ2-2; D is unresolved. The length of the CDR3 is 14 residues. Germline V gene sequence: CDR1 WSHSY, CDR2 SAAADI. CDR3 protein: CASSEWSLTWELFF. CDR3 nucleotides: TGCGCCAGCAGTGAGTGGAGTCTCACCTGGGAGCTGTTTTTT.

Turning to this clonotype: The junction differs from germline at one of its ends, possibly a read error. The chain carries TRBV11-2 and TRBJ2-2; maybe TRBD2 (5 bases). The CDR3 runs 14 residues. Germline assignment: CDR1 SGHAT and CDR2 FQNNGV. For the CDR3, the DNA is TGTGCCAGCAGCCCCGACACGGTCGCCGGGGAGCTCTTTTTT. Amino acids: CASSPDTVAGELFF.

With respect to this clonotype: With a much larger clone just one base away, this may be a read error. The chain couples TRBV6-6 to TRBJ1-1; D may be TRBD1 (6 bases). CDR3 length: 17 residues. Germline CDR1 MNHNY, CDR2 SVGAGI (reference sequence). This CDR3 is CACRITGLVGRDTEAFF. The CDR3 nucleotides read TGTGCCTGCAGAATTACAGGGCTCGTAGGTAGGGACACTGAAGCTTTCTTT.

The chain recombines TRBV5-1 with TRBJ2-1, with 9 bases aligning to TRBD2. V lost 4 bases to trimming and J lost 7 bases; unmatched junction nucleotides: 9. Germline lookup yields CDR1 SGHRS and CDR2 YFSETQ. CDR3 size: 15 residues. The CDR3 is CASSVIAGVTNEQFF. Written as DNA, the CDR3 is TGCGCCAGCAGCGTGATAGCGGGAGTTACGAATGAGCAGTTCTTC.

This chain joins TRBV12-3 or TRBV12-4 and TRBJ1-5; D may be TRBD1 (5 bases). The V and J ends lost 10 bases and 7 bases respectively, with 17 bases between them. The CDR3 is made up of 13 amino acids. The CDR3 sequence is CANSVAGQQPQHF. DNA of the CDR3: TGTGCCAACAGCGTCGCAGGGCAGCAGCCCCAGCATTTT.

There are many counts of this clonotype. The chain has TRBV6-1 and TRBJ2-3; unclear D gene. Germline-derived CDR1 and CDR2 are MNHNS and SASEGT. Trimming removed 5 bases at V and 0 bases at J, with 12 bases between. The CDR3 contains 15 residues. The CDR3 DNA reads TGTGCCAGCAGTATAAGCGTATCTAGCACAGATACGCAGTATTTT. Translated: CASSISVSSTDTQYF.

This clonotype was seen repeatedly, ten times or more. The genes are TRBV30 and TRBJ2-7; D remains unclear. The CDR3 has 13 amino acids. Trimming left V 8 bases short and J 1 base short, with 15 bases between. Germline V gene lookup returns CDR1 GTSNPN and CDR2 SVGIG (reference sequence). The CDR3 coding sequence is TGTGCCACCTACTCCGAGGTGTCCTACGAGCAGTACTTC. Its protein is CATYSEVSYEQYF.

Concerning this clonotype itself: A clone one base away is much larger, so this may be a read error. The chain joins TRBV28 to TRBJ1-1; TRBD1 agrees at 8 bases. This CDR3 comprises 16 residues. Germline assignment: CDR1 MDHEN and CDR2 SYDVKM. The CDR3 DNA reads as TGTGCCAGCAGTTTACCTCGGACAGGGTTGAACGCTGAAGCTTTCTTT. Its translation is CASSLPRTGLNAEAFF. The variable domain in full, completed from reference TRBV28 and TRBJ1-1, reads DVKVTQSSRYLVKRTGEKVFLECVQDMDHENMFWYRQDPGLGLRLIYFSYDVKMKEKGDIPEGYSVSREKKERFSLILESASTNQTSMYLCASSLPRTGLNAEAFFGQGTRLTVV.

As for this clonotype: A read error may account for a junction end that differs from germline. The chain employs TRBV28 and TRBJ2-5; 7 nucleotides agree with TRBD1. There are 13 residues in the CDR3. Looked up from germline, CDR1 is MDHEN and CDR2 is SYDVKM. The CDR3 bases are TGTGCCAGCAGGCAGACAGGGTATGAGATCCAGTACTTC. Protein product: CASRQTGYEIQYF.

V is TRBV7-9 and J is TRBJ2-3, with 10 bases matching TRBD2. Germline CDR1 SEHNR, CDR2 FQNEAQ (reference sequence). This CDR3 is built from 15 residues. V shed 5 bases and J 6 bases; nucleotides not matched to a gene: 8. CDR3 coding DNA: TGTGCCAGCAGCCAATCGAGCGGGGGGGGGGATACGCAGTATTTT. This translates into CASSQSSGGGDTQYF.

A remark on this clonotype: Lacking the conserved final phenylalanine or tryptophan, this CDR3 likely reflects a read error. This chain uses TRBV7-3 with TRBJ2-1, with TRBD2 as a possible D gene (5 bases). Germline CDR1 SGHTA, CDR2 FQGTGA. The CDR3 has 14 amino acids. V lost 2 bases, J lost 5 bases, and 10 bases lay in between. CDR3 bases: TGTGCCAGCAGCTTAGGAGGCCGAAACAATGAGCAGTTCCTC. Encoded protein: CASSLGGRNNEQFL.

This clonotype was seen more than once but under ten times. A single base separates this from a much larger clone, so it may be a read error. The J gene is TRBJ2-7, the V gene TRBV28; 7 positions match TRBD2. Germline CDR1 and CDR2: MDHEN and SYDVKM. The CDR3 has 16 residues. The CDR3: CASSLSAGTFSYERYF. The CDR3 coding sequence is TGTGCCAGCAGTTTATCAGCGGGAACCTTCTCCTACGAGCGGTACTTC.

A few counts support this clonotype. The J gene is TRBJ2-3, the V gene TRBV12-3 or TRBV12-4, with D perhaps TRBD2 (5 bases). Between the trimmed V and J ends, which lost 6 bases and 4 bases, there was a span of 14 bases. This CDR3 comprises 14 residues. The DNA for the CDR3 is TGTGCCAGCAGCTTCTCCGGAGGCTCAGATACGCAGTATTTT. Its protein is CASSFSGGSDTQYF.

On this clonotype itself: This may be a read error: a much more frequent sequence differs by one nucleotide. The chain has TRBV6-1 and TRBJ2-1, with TRBD2 as a possible D gene (6 bases). This CDR3 contains 14 residues. Germline CDR1 reads MNHNS; CDR2 reads SASEGT. V lost 8 bases and J lost 8, with 19 bases in between. CDR3 region: CASSVARGGDEQFF. The CDR3 DNA reads as TGTGCCAGCTCGGTAGCGAGAGGAGGGGATGAGCAGTTCTTC.

For this clonotype: A read error is possible here, since a much larger clone lies one base away. V is TRBV7-9 and J is TRBJ2-1; perhaps TRBD2 as D (5 bases). Trimming removed 4 bases at V and 9 bases at J, with 10 bases between. Germline values: CDR1 SEHNR, CDR2 FQNEAQ (reference sequence). CDR3 length: 12 residues. CDR3 in DNA: TGTGCCAGCAGCTATCCGGGGTGTGAGCAGTTCTTC. Protein sequence: CASSYPGCEQFF.

Many counts were recorded for this clonotype. The V call is TRBV6-1, the J call TRBJ2-3; D perhaps matches TRBD2 (6 bases). Germline V gene data show CDR1 as MNHNS and CDR2 as SASEGT. Trimming left V 5 bases short and J 3 bases short, with 9 bases between. This CDR3 contains 13 residues. This CDR3 reads CASSSSETDTQYF. As DNA, the CDR3 is TGTGCCAGCAGTTCTAGCGAGACAGATACGCAGTATTTT.

The V call is TRBV5-1, the J call TRBJ2-7; D perhaps matches TRBD1 (5 bases). Between the trimmed V and J ends, which lost 4 bases and 3 bases, there was a span of 11 bases. The CDR3 spans 13 residues. Germline V lookup: CDR1 SGHRS, CDR2 YFSETQ. The CDR3: CASSPGHYYEQYF. CDR3 nucleotides: TGCGCCAGCAGCCCAGGACACTACTACGAGCAGTACTTC. Full variable domain (remainder filled in from reference TRBV5-1 and TRBJ2-7): KAGVTQTPRYLIKTRGQQVTLSCSPISGHRSVSWYQQTPGQGLQFLFEYFSETQRNKGNFPGRFSGRQFSNSRSEMNVSTLELGDSALYLCASSPGHYYEQYFGPGTRLTVT.

This clonotype was detected only a few times. V gene TRBV7-9 combines with J gene TRBJ1-5; D is unclear. Germline lookup yields CDR1 SEHNR and CDR2 FQNEAQ (reference sequence). V was pared by 1 base and J by 5 bases, with 6 bases between. The length of the CDR3 is 13 residues. This CDR3 is CASSLGEDQPQHF. CDR3 nucleotide sequence: TGTGCCAGCAGCTTAGGCGAGGATCAGCCCCAGCATTTT.